Listed here are 24 T cell receptor beta chains from one sample, sequenced in a study of control samples from healthy donors and cancer patients. Sequencing was performed with immunoSEQ multiplex PCR; in TCRdb, only in-frame clones are kept and a portion is missing. The data contain 150,000 to 200,000 clones, around 90% of them singletons. Sequenced sample: blood. All receptors derive from a man aged 25 to 45 in good health.

The gene calls are TRBV5-4 and TRBJ2-5; 16 nucleotides line up with TRBD2. The V gene end was trimmed by 4 bases and the J gene end by 4 bases; junction bases not matched to a gene: 4. The germline CDR1 and CDR2 sequences are SGHNT and YYREEE (reference sequence). CDR3 length equals 16 residues. CDR3 protein: CASSPGTSGRVETQYF. The CDR3, as DNA: TGTGCCAGCAGCCCGGGGACTAGCGGGAGGGTAGAGACCCAGTACTTC.

The CDR3 region is CASAEGRDETQYF. DNA of the CDR3: TGTGCCAGCGCCGAAGGTAGGGATGAGACCCAGTACTTC. The rearrangement links TRBV12-3 or TRBV12-4 to TRBJ2-5; D unresolved. V shed 8 bases and J shed 5 bases, with 15 bases lying between them. CDR3 length: 13 amino acids.

This clone was counted a single time. The chain uses TRBV6-7 and TRBJ1-6, with D tentatively TRBD1 (5 bases). TRBV6-7 is an ORF, with its function uncertain. Trimming removed 2 bases from V and 2 bases from J, with 13 bases in between. The CDR3 contains 17 residues. The CDR3 reads CASSYGDLAPYNSPLHF. The CDR3 bases are TGTGCCAGCAGTTACGGGGACCTTGCACCCTATAATTCACCCCTCCACTTT.

This clone appeared once. V and J are TRBV7-9 and TRBJ2-7; a possible D gene is TRBD1 (5 bases). The CDR3 contains 13 residues. In germline, CDR1 is SEHNR, CDR2 FQNEAQ (reference sequence). Trimming removed 6 bases from V and 3 bases from J, with 12 bases in between. CDR3 amino acids: CASSVGANYEQYF. In nucleotides, the CDR3 is TGTGCCAGCAGTGTAGGGGCGAACTACGAGCAGTACTTC.

The CDR3 DNA reads as TGTGCCAGCAGTGAAGGGGGGGACACCCACACCGGGGAGCTGTTTTTT. This gives the protein CASSEGGDTHTGELFF. The chain employs TRBV2 and TRBJ2-2; D is perhaps TRBD1 or TRBD2 (6 bases each). Trimming removed 1 base at V and 3 bases at J, with 12 bases between. The V gene's germline CDR1 is SNHLY and CDR2 FYNNEI. The CDR3 covers 16 residues.

The V call is TRBV19, the J call TRBJ2-1, with TRBD2 matching 8 bases. V was pared by 5 bases and J by 13 bases, with 10 bases of the junction left unmatched. Germline lookup yields CDR1 LNHDA and CDR2 SQIVND (reference sequence). The CDR3 runs 13 residues. CDR3 nucleotides: TGTGCCAGTAGTCAGCGGGAGCCCTCTCGACAGTTCTTC. Encoded protein: CASSQREPSRQFF.

This chain uses TRBV5-6 with TRBJ1-2; 9 bases are shared with TRBD1. There are 15 residues in the CDR3. Germline V gene lookup returns CDR1 SGHDT and CDR2 YYEEEE. The J segment lost 14 bases and the V segment lost 2 bases, leaving 16 bases of the junction unmatched. The CDR3, as DNA: TGTGCCAGCAGCTTCATATCGGGACAGGGCCGGATCTATACCTTC. Amino acid sequence: CASSFISGQGRIYTF.

The chain recombines TRBV27 with TRBJ2-3; 10 bases match TRBD1. The V and J ends lost 4 bases and 14 bases, in that order; junction bases with no gene match: 9. Germline V gene sequence: CDR1 MNHEY, CDR2 SMNVEV (reference sequence). The CDR3 has 13 residues. CDR3 amino acids: CASSSWDRGSRYF. The CDR3 nucleotides are TGTGCCAGCAGTTCCTGGGACAGGGGATCCCGGTATTTT.

The chain recombines TRBV7-3 with TRBJ2-3; TRBD2 matches at 12 bases. CDR1 SGHTA and CDR2 FQGTGA come from the germline V gene. The CDR3 runs to 16 residues. The V segment lost 5 bases and the J segment 6 bases; nucleotides outside the gene matches: 9. This CDR3 is CASSPGTSGFLDTQYF. CDR3 nucleotide sequence: TGTGCCAGCAGCCCGGGGACTAGCGGGTTCCTTGATACGCAGTATTTT. The entire variable domain, with the rest obtained from reference TRBV7-3 and TRBJ2-3, is as follows: GAGVSQTPSNKVTEKGKYVELRCDPISGHTALYWYRQSLGQGPEFLIYFQGTGAADDSGLPNDRFFAVRPEGSVSTLKIQRTERGDSAVYLCASSPGTSGFLDTQYFGPGTRLTVL.

The V gene is TRBV18, the J gene TRBJ2-2; D unclear. CDR3 length: 14 residues. Trimming removed 0 bases from V and 8 bases from J, with 10 bases in between. CDR1 and CDR2 from the germline V gene are KGHSH and LQKENI. CDR3 sequence: CASSPPGPMGELFF. In DNA, the CDR3 is TGTGCCAGCTCACCACCGGGCCCAATGGGGGAGCTGTTTTTT.

The V gene is TRBV27, the J gene TRBJ1-2, with D unresolved. Germline loops: CDR1 MNHEY, CDR2 SMNVEV (reference sequence). The V end was cut by 4 bases, the J end by 0 bases, with 6 bases between. The CDR3 length is 13 residues. The CDR3 sequence: CASSSGPNYGYTF. The CDR3 DNA follows: TGTGCCAGCAGTTCCGGACCTAACTATGGCTACACCTTC.

J is TRBJ2-5 and V is TRBV11-2; 9 positions match TRBD2. There are 15 residues in the CDR3. Trimming removed 2 bases from V and 1 base from J; junction bases left unmatched: 2. Germline V gene lookup returns CDR1 SGHAT and CDR2 FQNNGV. The DNA for the CDR3 is TGTGCCAGCAGCTTAAGTAGCGGGGGCCAAGAGACCCAGTACTTC. Translation gives CASSLSSGGQETQYF.

This clone was picked up one time. The gene calls are TRBV4-3 and TRBJ1-2, with D perhaps TRBD1 (6 bases). The V gene lost 0 bases and the J gene lost 3 bases, with 8 bases spanning the gap. Germline V gene data show CDR1 as LGHNA and CDR2 as YSLEER. The CDR3 is made up of 14 amino acids. CDR3 nucleotides: TGCGCCAGCAGCCAAGACAGGGGCGACTATGGCTACACCTTC. This encodes CASSQDRGDYGYTF.

A remark on this clone: Additional DNA sequences in this sample encode the identical CDR3. Here the CDR3 DNA reads TGTGCCAGCAGCCCTGGGGGATCCGGGGCCAACGTCCTGACTTTC. This codes for CASSPGGSGANVLTF. The rearrangement uses TRBV28 and TRBJ2-6, with D perhaps TRBD1 or TRBD2 (5 bases each). From germline, CDR1 is MDHEN and CDR2 SYDVKM. Between the trimmed V and J ends, which lost 6 bases and 4 bases, there was a span of 13 bases. This CDR3 contains 15 residues.

Concerning this clone: The same CDR3 also results from other DNA sequences found in this sample. The chain links TRBV18 to TRBJ1-1; D call uncertain. CDR1 KGHSH and CDR2 LQKENI come from the germline V gene. The CDR3 spans 15 residues. The V gene lost 4 bases and the J gene lost 1 base, with 13 bases spanning the gap. The CDR3 spells CASSREGIPNTEAFF. Written as DNA, the CDR3 is TGTGCCAGCTCACGAGAAGGGATACCGAACACTGAAGCTTTCTTT.

The J gene is TRBJ2-3, the V gene TRBV27; 10 nucleotides agree with TRBD1. J was trimmed by 2 bases and V by 5 bases; bases with no gene match: 10. This CDR3 has 17 residues. Germline CDR1 is MNHEY and CDR2 is SMNVEV (reference sequence). CDR3 DNA sequence: TGTGCCAGCAGTCCGTACCGGGACAGGGGTAACACAGATACGCAGTATTTT. Protein product: CASSPYRDRGNTDTQYF.

V is TRBV6-6 and J is TRBJ2-7, with D perhaps being TRBD1 or TRBD2 (5 bases each). The germline V and J ends were trimmed by 0 bases and 0 bases, with 12 bases remaining between them. The CDR3 consists of 16 residues. CDR1 is MNHNY and CDR2 is SVGAGI in the germline V gene (reference sequence). The CDR3 reads CASSYSGLADSYEQYF. The CDR3 nucleotides are TGTGCCAGCAGTTACTCGGGGCTAGCAGACTCCTACGAGCAGTACTTC.

This sequence joins TRBV6-2 or TRBV6-3 and TRBJ2-1; D might be TRBD1 or TRBD2, each matching 5 bases. CDR1 and CDR2 from the germline V gene are MNHEY and SVGEGT. V lost 2 bases and J lost 3, with 11 bases in between. This CDR3 spans 15 amino acids. The CDR3 loop is CASSYTGPLYNEQFF. CDR3 DNA sequence: TGTGCCAGCAGTTACACGGGACCCCTCTACAATGAGCAGTTCTTC.

The chain recombines TRBV5-4 with TRBJ1-4, with 7 nucleotides matching TRBD1. V lost 7 bases and J lost 8; bases outside the gene matches: 11. Germline V lookup: CDR1 SGHNT, CDR2 YYREEE (reference sequence). The CDR3 has 14 residues. CDR3 loop: CASRRQGGGEKLFF. The CDR3, as DNA: TGTGCCAGCCGACGACAGGGCGGGGGAGAAAAACTGTTTTTT.

This clone was observed a handful of times. The chain uses TRBV2 and TRBJ2-7, with unresolved D. The V gene lost 4 bases and the J gene lost 6 bases, with 10 bases spanning the gap. Germline V CDR1 and CDR2: SNHLY, FYNNEI. The CDR3 length is 12 residues. The DNA of the CDR3 is TGTGCCAGCAGTGGTACTACGGGCGAGCAGTACTTC. Its protein is CASSGTTGEQYF.

The chain links TRBV7-9 to TRBJ1-2; D is unresolved. Germline lookup yields CDR1 SEHNR and CDR2 FQNEAQ (reference sequence). The CDR3 length is 14 residues. V was cut by 6 bases and J by 0 bases, with 11 bases left in between. In DNA, the CDR3 is TGTGCCAGCAGTAACAGTGGAGCTAACTATGGCTACACCTTC. Its protein is CASSNSGANYGYTF.

A single count supports this clone. The rearrangement links TRBV5-4 to TRBJ2-1, with 11 bases identical to TRBD2. The CDR3 loop spans 15 amino acids. Trimming removed 3 bases from V and 4 bases from J; junction bases left unmatched: 3. Germline-derived CDR1 and CDR2 are SGHNT and YYREEE (reference sequence). The CDR3 bases are TGTGCCAGCAGCTCCGGGACTAGCGGATACAATGAGCAGTTCTTC. It is translated as CASSSGTSGYNEQFF.

The chain has TRBV19 and TRBJ2-7; 8 nucleotides agree with TRBD1. This CDR3 has 12 amino acids. With 6 bases clipped from V and 4 bases from J, the junction kept 2 bases outside the gene matches. Per germline, CDR1 LNHDA and CDR2 SQIVND (reference sequence). CDR3 loop: CASSGQGYEQYF. The CDR3 DNA sequence: TGTGCCAGTAGCGGACAGGGTTACGAGCAGTACTTC.

This chain connects TRBV25-1 to TRBJ2-6; 8 positions match TRBD1. CDR3 length: 16 residues. V was pared by 4 bases and J by 2 bases, with 4 bases of the junction left unmatched. Looked up from germline, CDR1 is MGHDK and CDR2 is SYGVNS. The CDR3 bases are TGTGCCAGCAGTGCAATACAGGGGGCTGGGGCCAACGTCCTGACTTTC. Translating it yields CASSAIQGAGANVLTF.